This is a list of T cell receptor beta chains from one sample in a study of cytomegalovirus exposure and HLA in healthy donors. Some clones are missing from TCRdb's copy, which holds only in-frame ones; the method was immunoSEQ multiplex PCR. The sample includes about 150,000 clones, around 78% of them seen just once. The sample was PBMCs. These receptors came from a man aged 35-49 years in good health and CMV-seronegative. Each CDR3 is given with its conserved first and last residue. Each record gives: J gene, clone size, D gene, V gene, CDR3 DNA, CDR3 protein. The D gene is left open where the match is weak. The listing skips clone size in some rows; elsewhere it reads once, few, many or a size class.

>TRBJ2-1|-|TRBD2|TRBV15
TGTGCCACCAGCAGAGAGCTAGCGGGATCTTACAATGAGCAGTTCTTC
CATSRELAGSYNEQFF
>TRBJ1-1|-|-|TRBV6-1
TGTGCCAGCAGAACCCACTCAGGTACTGAAGCTTTCTTT
CASRTHSGTEAFF
>TRBJ2-1|-|-|TRBV29-1
TGCAGCGTTGAAGCCACTATCTCCTACAATGAGCAGTTCTTC
CSVEATISYNEQFF
>TRBJ1-4|-|TRBD1|TRBV2
TGTGCCAGCACTGACCCTGCGGCGGACAGGGGCCCATGTTTT
CASTDPAADRGPCF
>TRBJ2-1|-|TRBD1|TRBV4-1
TGCGCCAGCAGCCACCGAACCGGGACAGGGATGGACAATGAGCAGTTCTTC
CASSHRTGTGMDNEQFF
>TRBJ2-3|-|-|TRBV18
TGTGCCAGCTCACCGAGGGCGGATACGCAGTATTTT
CASSPRADTQYF
>TRBJ1-4|-|-|TRBV21-1
TGTGCCAGCGCAGGACAGATTCACGAAAAACTGTTTTTT
CASAGQIHEKLFF
>TRBJ1-2|-|TRBD1|TRBV5-4
TGTGCCAGCAGCGACTTTACAGGGGGCGGCGAAGGCTACACCTTC
CASSDFTGGGEGYTF
>TRBJ1-5|-|-|TRBV5-1
TGCGCCAGCAGCTTGGCCACGACAGAGTCTGGCAATCAGCCCCAGCATTTT
CASSLATTESGNQPQHF
>TRBJ1-5|once|-|TRBV28
TGTGCCAGCAGTTACCCCCTTTGGGGGGGTCGGGGCAATCAGCCCCAGCATTTT
CASSYPLWGGRGNQPQHF
>TRBJ2-2|-|-|TRBV9
TGTGCCAGCAGCGCCCGGGGGGAGCTGTTTTTT
CASSARGELFF
>TRBJ2-3|-|-|TRBV27
TGTGCCAGCAGTTGGGTGACTAGGCAGTATCATTTAGATACGCAGTATTTT
CASSWVTRQYHLDTQYF
>TRBJ1-1|-|TRBD1|TRBV29-1
TGCAGCGGGAAACAGGGGGCCGGAGCTTTCTTT
CSGKQGAGAFF
>TRBJ2-5|-|TRBD1|TRBV28
TGTGCCAGCAGTTTATTTAGGGGGCTGGAGACCCAGTACTTC
CASSLFRGLETQYF
>TRBJ2-7|-|-|TRBV9
TGTGCCAGCACTCAGACAATTCACTACGAGCAGTACTTC
CASTQTIHYEQYF
>TRBJ2-6|-|-|TRBV2
TGTGCCAGCAGTAGACGTATTCTCGGGGGTTCTGGGGCCAACGTCCTGACTTTC
CASSRRILGGSGANVLTF
>TRBJ1-3|-|-|TRBV18
TGTGCCAGCTCACCACCGTCGGTTGGAAACACCATATATTTT
CASSPPSVGNTIYF
>TRBJ1-2|-|-|TRBV6-5
TGTGCCGCCGCGGGGACGCTAGGGGCCTATGGCTACACCTTC
CAAAGTLGAYGYTF
>TRBJ1-2|-|-|TRBV9
TGTGCCAGCAGCTCGAGTCCGAATAGGGCGCGACGGGGCTATGGCTACACCTTC
CASSSSPNRARRGYGYTF
>TRBJ2-1|once|TRBD2|TRBV7-2
TGTGCCAGCAGCAGGGGACTAGCGGCTTCCTACAATGAGCAGTTCTTC
CASSRGLAASYNEQFF
>TRBJ2-2|-|TRBD2|TRBV7-3
TGTGCCAGCAGCCGCTCGGGAGGGGACACCGGGGAGCTGTTTTTT
CASSRSGGDTGELFF
>TRBJ1-5|-|-|TRBV7-9
TGTGCCAGCAGCTTAGGAGCGCAGCCCCAGCATTTT
CASSLGAQPQHF
>TRBJ2-1|-|-|TRBV9
TGTGCCAGCAGCGTAGGGGGCGGGATATCCTACAATGAGCAGTTCTTC
CASSVGGGISYNEQFF
>TRBJ2-3|-|-|TRBV4-1
TGCGCCAGCAGCCAAGTTCGCGGCCCCAGCACAGATACGCAGTATTTT
CASSQVRGPSTDTQYF
>TRBJ2-5|-|TRBD2|TRBV7-7
TGTGCCAGCAGCCCGCGGGCTAGCGGGGAAGAGACCCAGTACTTC
CASSPRASGEETQYF
>TRBJ2-5|-|TRBD2|TRBV5-1
TGCGCCAGCAGCTTGGGGGGGGGAGCGGGAGAAGAGACCCAGTACTTC
CASSLGGGAGEETQYF
>TRBJ1-2|-|-|TRBV6-5
TGTGCCAGCAGCCTAAATACCAACTATGGCTACACCTTC
CASSLNTNYGYTF
>TRBJ2-1|once|-|TRBV28
TGTGCCAGCAGTTTTGTGCCGCGCGGGTACAATGAGCAGTTCTTC
CASSFVPRGYNEQFF
>TRBJ2-7|-|TRBD1|TRBV4-1
TGCGCCAGCAGCCATCCCCCCAGGGGGCTTTCAAACTACGAGCAGTACTTC
CASSHPPRGLSNYEQYF
>TRBJ2-2|-|-|TRBV4-2
TGTGCCAGCAGCCAAGTAGGGCCTTTTACAGGGTCGATTAGCACCGGGGAGCTGTTTTTT
CASSQVGPFTGSISTGELFF
>TRBJ2-1|-|-|TRBV6-6
TGTGCCACTCGCGGGGACTCCTACAATGAGCAGTTCTTC
CATRGDSYNEQFF
>TRBJ1-1|-|-|TRBV2
TGTGCCAGCAGTTTCAGTCTGGACACTGAAGCTTTCTTT
CASSFSLDTEAFF
>TRBJ2-7|-|TRBD1|TRBV4-2
TGTGCCAGCAGCCCGGACAGGGGGCAAGAGCAGTACTTC
CASSPDRGQEQYF
>TRBJ1-2|-|-|TRBV5-8
TGTGCCAGCAGCCCAGGAGGGCCCTATGGCTACACCTTC
CASSPGGPYGYTF
>TRBJ2-3|-|TRBD2|TRBV19
TGTGCCAGTAGTCCTACCTGGACTAGCTATGGCACAGATACGCAGTATTTT
CASSPTWTSYGTDTQYF
>TRBJ1-2|-|TRBD1|TRBV5-1
TGCGCCAGCAGCTGGGGCCTGGGACAGGGAAACTATGGCTACACCTTC
CASSWGLGQGNYGYTF
>TRBJ1-1|-|-|TRBV6-6
TGTGCCAGCAGTTACCTTGGGACTGAGAACACTGAAGCTTTCTTT
CASSYLGTENTEAFF
>TRBJ2-7|few|-|TRBV11-2
TGTGCCAGCACCCCCCGGGGCTACGAGCAGTACTTC
CASTPRGYEQYF
>TRBJ1-1|-|-|TRBV6-6
TGTGTCAGCAGTTACTCTGATAGAGGGACTGAAGCTTTCTTT
CVSSYSDRGTEAFF
>TRBJ2-1|-|TRBD1|TRBV7-6
TGTGCCAGCAGCCCACGACAGGGGGGGTTGGGTGAGCAGTTCTTC
CASSPRQGGLGEQFF
>TRBJ2-5|-|-|TRBV6-1
TGTGCCAGCAGTCGACAGTACCAAGAGACCCAGTACTTC
CASSRQYQETQYF
>TRBJ1-1|-|-|TRBV6-1
TGTGCCAGCAGTGAGGACAGCCGAATGAACACTGAAGCTTTCTTT
CASSEDSRMNTEAFF